These 5 T cell receptor beta chains were sequenced from one sample in a study of cytomegalovirus exposure and HLA in healthy donors. 13 Jbeta primers and 60 Vbeta primers were used for the PCR. The assay was immunoSEQ multiplex PCR, and TCRdb's table has in-frame clones only and misses some. The sample holds hundreds of thousands of clones; 78% are singletons and the top ten take about 0.47%. Sequencing input: PBMCs. Receptors were obtained from a boy younger than 18 in good health and CMV-seronegative.

The genes are TRBV4-2 and TRBJ2-1, with no clear D. V was cut by 3 bases and J by 2 bases, with 14 bases left in between. The CDR3 has 16 amino acids. Germline values: CDR1 LGHNA, CDR2 YNFKEQ. The CDR3 loop reads CASSQFPPSPYNEQFF. CDR3 nucleotides: TGTGCCAGCAGCCAGTTCCCTCCGAGCCCCTACAATGAGCAGTTCTTC.

This sequence joins TRBV30 and TRBJ1-2, with D hard to call. V was pared by 0 bases and J by 4 bases, with 18 bases between. The CDR3 has 16 residues. Germline CDR1 is GTSNPN and CDR2 is SVGIG (reference sequence). CDR3 amino acids: CAWSVQFPGRAYGYTF. For the CDR3, the DNA is TGTGCCTGGAGTGTACAGTTTCCGGGGAGGGCCTATGGCTACACCTTC.

This chain connects TRBV5-1 to TRBJ2-1; a weak D match, TRBD1 (6 bases). Looked up from germline, CDR1 is SGHRS and CDR2 is YFSETQ. Trimming removed 2 bases from V and 6 bases from J, with 18 bases in between. The CDR3 consists of 16 residues. CDR3 coding DNA: TGCGCCAGCAGCTTCAATCGGAACAGGGAAGCCAATGAGCAGTTCTTC. Protein: CASSFNRNREANEQFF.

The chain links TRBV10-3 to TRBJ1-5; 7 bases are shared with TRBD1. This CDR3 comprises 16 residues. J lost 5 bases, V lost 4 bases, and 11 bases had no gene match. CDR1 is ENHRY and CDR2 is SYGVKD in the germline V gene. In DNA form, the CDR3 reads TGTGCCATCAGTGTGGACAGGTCCACCTCAGATCAGCCCCAGCATTTT. Protein sequence: CAISVDRSTSDQPQHF.

This chain's CDR3 is CASSRGGLLSYEQYF. CDR3 in DNA: TGTGCCAGCAGTCGGGGGGGGCTCCTTTCCTACGAGCAGTACTTC. The V gene is TRBV2, the J gene TRBJ2-7, with TRBD2 matching over 8 bases. Losses at the gene ends were 5 bases for V and 1 base for J; bases not matched to a gene: 7. The germline V gene encodes CDR1 SNHLY and CDR2 FYNNEI. The CDR3 sequence is 15 residues long.